A selection of T cell receptor beta chains follows, all from one sample in a study of Graves' ophthalmopathy and Graves' hyperthyroidism. Each CDR3 protein is one row after TCRdb ran MiXCR on the multiplex PCR reads. The sample has over a million distinct CDR3 sequences, roughly 35% seen once. Sequenced sample: peripheral blood or thyroid tissue (not recorded which). The source is an adult man with Graves' hyperthyroidism. CDR3s include the opening cysteine and the closing phenylalanine or tryptophan. D genes are given only for firm matches. Not every row has a clone size; where given, it reads once, few, many or a size class.

v_call,d_call,clone_size,j_call,cdr3_nt,cdr3_aa
TRBV20-1,.,many,TRBJ2-5,TGCAGTGCTAGAGCCCCCCAGGGCTGGAGAGAGACCCAGTACTTC,CSARAPQGWRETQYF
TRBV7-2,.,many,TRBJ2-5,TGTGCCAGCAGCTTAAGAGGAGGACGGATACAAGAGACCCAGTACTTC,CASSLRGGRIQETQYF
TRBV19,TRBD2,many,TRBJ2-7,TGTGCCAGCGGGGCGGCGGGAGTGCCCTACGAGCAGTACTTC,CASGAAGVPYEQYF
TRBV10-2,TRBD2,once,TRBJ2-7,TGTGCCAGCAGGGGGACTAGCGGGAGGTGGAACTACGGGCAGTACTTC,CASRGTSGRWNYGQYF
TRBV7-6,.,many,TRBJ1-5,TGTGCCAGCAGCTTAAGCAGCGCTGGCAATCAGCCCCAGCATTTT,CASSLSSAGNQPQHF
TRBV7-6,.,.,TRBJ2-2,TGTGCCAGCAGCCCCGGGCTTCACTCCCCCGGGGAGCTGTTTTTT,CASSPGLHSPGELFF
TRBV4-1,TRBD1,few,TRBJ2-5,TGCGCCAGCAGCCAGTACAGGGGACATCCAGTAGAGACCCAGTACTTC,CASSQYRGHPVETQYF
TRBV4-1,TRBD1,few,TRBJ1-2,TGCGCCAGCAGCCAAGATCCAGGGACAGGAGTCACCTATGGCTACACCTTC,CASSQDPGTGVTYGYTF
TRBV20-1,.,many,TRBJ2-7,TGCAGTGCTAGCGGGGGTGACGAGCAGTACTTC,CSASGGDEQYF
TRBV29-1,TRBD2,many,TRBJ2-5,TGCAGCACTGGCGGGCGGGGGGGAAACCAAGAGACCCAGTACTTC,CSTGGRGGNQETQYF
TRBV7-2,.,once,TRBJ2-6,TGTGCCAGCAGGGCGGGGCCTGGGGCCAACGTCCTGACTTTC,CASRAGPGANVLTF
TRBV28,.,few,TRBJ1-1,TGTGCCACTATTACAGGGTTCACTGAAGCTTTCTTT,CATITGFTEAFF
TRBV5-1,.,few,TRBJ1-4,TGCGCCACCCGAGAGAATCCAAATAATGAAAAACTGTTTTTT,CATRENPNNEKLFF
TRBV24-1,TRBD1,once,TRBJ2-2,TGTGCCACCGAGGACAGGGCAGTCGGGGAGCTGTTTTTT,CATEDRAVGELFF
TRBV14,.,few,TRBJ2-5,TGTGCCAGCAGCCTCACGAGGGGGAACCAAGAGACCCAGTACTTC,CASSLTRGNQETQYF